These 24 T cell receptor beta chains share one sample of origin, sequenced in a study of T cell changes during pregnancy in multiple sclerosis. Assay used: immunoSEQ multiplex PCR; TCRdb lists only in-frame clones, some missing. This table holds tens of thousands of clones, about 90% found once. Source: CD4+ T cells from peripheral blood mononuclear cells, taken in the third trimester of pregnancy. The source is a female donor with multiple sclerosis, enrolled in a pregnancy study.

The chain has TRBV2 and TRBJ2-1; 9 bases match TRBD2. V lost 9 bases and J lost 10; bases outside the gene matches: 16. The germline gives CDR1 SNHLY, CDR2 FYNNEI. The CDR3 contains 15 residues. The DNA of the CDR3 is TGTGCCAGTCAGTCCGGGACTAGCTTTGCCGGCGAGCAGTTCTTC. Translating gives CASQSGTSFAGEQFF.

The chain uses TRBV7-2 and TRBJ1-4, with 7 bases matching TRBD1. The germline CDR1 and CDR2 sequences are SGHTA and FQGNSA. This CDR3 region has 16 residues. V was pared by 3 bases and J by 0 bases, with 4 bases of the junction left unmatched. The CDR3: CASSFDRDSTNEKLFF. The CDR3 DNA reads TGTGCCAGCAGCTTCGACAGGGACTCAACTAATGAAAAACTGTTTTTT. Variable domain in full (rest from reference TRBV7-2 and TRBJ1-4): GAGVSQSPSNKVTEKGKDVELRCDPISGHTALYWYRQSLGQGLEFLIYFQGNSAPDKSGLPSDRFSAERTGGSVSTLTIQRTQQEDSAVYLCASSFDRDSTNEKLFFGSGTQLSVL.

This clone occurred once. The CDR3, as DNA: TGTGCCAGCAGGCCGGGACAGGCCTCAACTAATGAAAAACTGTTTTTT. Its translation: CASRPGQASTNEKLFF. This rearrangement joins TRBV2 to TRBJ1-4, with 8 bases matching TRBD1. The CDR3 runs 16 residues. CDR1 is SNHLY and CDR2 is FYNNEI in the germline V gene. V lost 6 bases, J lost 0 bases, and 6 bases stayed unmatched.

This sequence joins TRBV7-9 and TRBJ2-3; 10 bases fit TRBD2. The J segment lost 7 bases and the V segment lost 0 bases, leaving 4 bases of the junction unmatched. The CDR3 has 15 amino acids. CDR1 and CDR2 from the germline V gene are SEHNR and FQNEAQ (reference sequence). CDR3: CASSLAGTSAHTQYF. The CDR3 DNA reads TGTGCCAGCAGCTTAGCCGGGACTAGCGCCCATACGCAGTATTTT.

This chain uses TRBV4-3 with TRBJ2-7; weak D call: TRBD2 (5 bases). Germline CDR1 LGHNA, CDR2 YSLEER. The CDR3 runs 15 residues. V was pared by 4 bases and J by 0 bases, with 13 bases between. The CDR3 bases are TGCGCCAGCAGCCCCGGGATGTATAGCTCCTACGAGCAGTACTTC. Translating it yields CASSPGMYSSYEQYF.

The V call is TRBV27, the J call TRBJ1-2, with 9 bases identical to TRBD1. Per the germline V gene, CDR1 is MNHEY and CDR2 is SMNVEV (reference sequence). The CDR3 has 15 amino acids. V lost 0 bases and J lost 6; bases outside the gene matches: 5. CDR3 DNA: TGTGCCAGCAGTTTATCCTCGACAGGGGGAGATGGCTACACCTTC. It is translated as CASSLSSTGGDGYTF.

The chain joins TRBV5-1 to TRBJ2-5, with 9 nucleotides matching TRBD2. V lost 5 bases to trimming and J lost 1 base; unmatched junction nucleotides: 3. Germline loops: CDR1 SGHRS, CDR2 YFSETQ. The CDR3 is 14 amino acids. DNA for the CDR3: TGCGCCAGCAGATGGACTAGCGTCCAAGAGACCCAGTACTTC. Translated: CASRWTSVQETQYF.

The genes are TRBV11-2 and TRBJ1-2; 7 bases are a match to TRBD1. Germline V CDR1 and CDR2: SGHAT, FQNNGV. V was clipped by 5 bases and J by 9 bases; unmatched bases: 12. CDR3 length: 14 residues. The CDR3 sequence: CASSPIDRAKSYTF. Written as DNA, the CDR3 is TGTGCCAGCAGCCCCATCGACAGGGCGAAAAGCTACACCTTC. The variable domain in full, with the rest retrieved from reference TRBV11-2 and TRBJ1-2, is EAGVAQSPRYKIIEKRQSVAFWCNPISGHATLYWYQQILGQGPKLLIQFQNNGVVDDSQLPKDRFSAERLKGVDSTLKIQPAKLEDSAVYLCASSPIDRAKSYTFGSGTRLTVV.

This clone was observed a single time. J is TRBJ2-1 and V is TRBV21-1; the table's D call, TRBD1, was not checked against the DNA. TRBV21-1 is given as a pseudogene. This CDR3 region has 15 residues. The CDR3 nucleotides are TGTGCCAGCAGCGGCACCCACAGGGGCGACAATGAGCAGTTCTTC. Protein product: CASSGTHRGDNEQFF.

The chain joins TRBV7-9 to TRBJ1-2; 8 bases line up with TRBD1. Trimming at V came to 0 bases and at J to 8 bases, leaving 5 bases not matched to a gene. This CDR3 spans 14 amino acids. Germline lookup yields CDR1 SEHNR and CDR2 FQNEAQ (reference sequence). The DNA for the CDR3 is TGTGCCAGCAGCTTAGCCCACAGGGGGGGAGGCTACACCTTC. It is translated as CASSLAHRGGGYTF.

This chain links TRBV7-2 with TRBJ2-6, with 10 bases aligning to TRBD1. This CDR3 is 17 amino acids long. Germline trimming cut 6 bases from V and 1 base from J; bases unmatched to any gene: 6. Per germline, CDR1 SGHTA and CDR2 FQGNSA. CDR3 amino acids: CASRGRDRGSGANVLTF. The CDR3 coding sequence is TGTGCCAGCAGGGGGCGGGACAGGGGTTCTGGGGCCAACGTCCTGACTTTC.

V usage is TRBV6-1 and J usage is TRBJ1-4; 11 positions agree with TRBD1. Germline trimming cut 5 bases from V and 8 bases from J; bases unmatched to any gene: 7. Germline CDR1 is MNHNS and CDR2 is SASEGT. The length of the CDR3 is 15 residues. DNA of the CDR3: TGTGCCAGCAGTAGAACCGGGACAGGGGGGGAAAAACTGTTTTTT. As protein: CASSRTGTGGEKLFF.

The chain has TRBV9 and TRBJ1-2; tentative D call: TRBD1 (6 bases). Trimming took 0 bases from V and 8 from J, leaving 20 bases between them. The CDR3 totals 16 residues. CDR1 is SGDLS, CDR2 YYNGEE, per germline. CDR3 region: CASSVDLTGPGWGYTF. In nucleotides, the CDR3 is TGTGCCAGCAGCGTAGATCTTACAGGGCCCGGGTGGGGCTACACCTTC.

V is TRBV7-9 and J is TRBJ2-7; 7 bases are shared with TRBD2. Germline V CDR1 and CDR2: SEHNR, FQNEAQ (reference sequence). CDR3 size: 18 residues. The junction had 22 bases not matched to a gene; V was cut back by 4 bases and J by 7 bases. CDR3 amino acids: CASSSPVAGSALLDEQYF. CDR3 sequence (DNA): TGTGCCAGCAGCTCCCCCGTAGCGGGCTCCGCTCTATTGGATGAGCAGTACTTC.

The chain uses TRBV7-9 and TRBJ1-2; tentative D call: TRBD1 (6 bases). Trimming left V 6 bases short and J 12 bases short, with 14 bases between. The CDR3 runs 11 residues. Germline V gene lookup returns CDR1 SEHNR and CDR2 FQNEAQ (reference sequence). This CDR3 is CASSSIGGHTF. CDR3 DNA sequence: TGTGCCAGCAGTTCCATTGGGGGCCACACCTTC.

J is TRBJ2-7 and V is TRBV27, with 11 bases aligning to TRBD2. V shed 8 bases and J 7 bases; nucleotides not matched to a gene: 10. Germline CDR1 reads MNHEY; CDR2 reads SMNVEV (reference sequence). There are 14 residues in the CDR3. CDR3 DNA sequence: TGTGCCAGCGGAGAACTAGCGGGAGTGTCTGAGCAGTACTTC. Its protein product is CASGELAGVSEQYF.

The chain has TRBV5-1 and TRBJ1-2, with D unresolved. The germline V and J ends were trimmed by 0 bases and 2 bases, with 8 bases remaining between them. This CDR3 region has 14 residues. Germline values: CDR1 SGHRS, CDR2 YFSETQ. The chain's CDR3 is CASSLERANYGYTF. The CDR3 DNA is TGCGCCAGCAGCTTGGAGAGGGCAAACTATGGCTACACCTTC.

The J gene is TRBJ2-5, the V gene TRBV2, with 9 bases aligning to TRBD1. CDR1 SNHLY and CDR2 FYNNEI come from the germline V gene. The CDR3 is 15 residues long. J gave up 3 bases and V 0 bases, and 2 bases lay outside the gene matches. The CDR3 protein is CASSEARTGEETQYF. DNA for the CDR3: TGTGCCAGCAGTGAAGCGCGGACAGGGGAAGAGACCCAGTACTTC. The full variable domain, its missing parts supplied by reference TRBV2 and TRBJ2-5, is EPEVTQTPSHQVTQMGQEVILRCVPISNHLYFYWYRQILGQKVEFLVSFYNNEISEKSEIFDDQFSVERPDGSNFTLKIRSTKLEDSAMYFCASSEARTGEETQYFGPGTRLLVL.

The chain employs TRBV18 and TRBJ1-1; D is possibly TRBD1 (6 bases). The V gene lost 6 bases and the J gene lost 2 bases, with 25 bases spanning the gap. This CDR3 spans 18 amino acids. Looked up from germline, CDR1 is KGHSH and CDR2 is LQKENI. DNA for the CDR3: TGTGCCAGCTCTCAATATGGGGCAGGGGCGGCCAGCAACACTGAAGCTTTCTTT. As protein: CASSQYGAGAASNTEAFF.

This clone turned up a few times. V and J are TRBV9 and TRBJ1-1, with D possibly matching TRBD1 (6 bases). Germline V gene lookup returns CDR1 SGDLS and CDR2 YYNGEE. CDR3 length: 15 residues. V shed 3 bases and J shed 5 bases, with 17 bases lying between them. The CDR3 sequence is CASSAQRGGPTEAFF. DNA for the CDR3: TGTGCCAGCAGCGCCCAGAGGGGGGGCCCTACTGAAGCTTTCTTT.

CDR3 DNA sequence: TGCGCCAGCAGGCGGCCAGCGGGAGGCGGGACAGATACGCAGTATTTT. Encoded protein: CASRRPAGGGTDTQYF. The V and J genes are TRBV5-1 and TRBJ2-3, with 9 positions matching TRBD2. Germline V gives CDR1 SGHRS, CDR2 YFSETQ. The CDR3 runs 16 residues. Trimming took 5 bases from V and 3 from J; bases not matched to a gene: 10.

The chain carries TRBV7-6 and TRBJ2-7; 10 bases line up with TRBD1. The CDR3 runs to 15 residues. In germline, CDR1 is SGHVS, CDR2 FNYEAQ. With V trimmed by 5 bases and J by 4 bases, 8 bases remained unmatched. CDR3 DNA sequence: TGTGCCAGCAGCGACTTAGGGACAGGGGTTTACGAGCAGTACTTC. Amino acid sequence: CASSDLGTGVYEQYF.

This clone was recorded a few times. CDR3 coding DNA: TGTGCCAGTAGACCCCGCGACAGGGCACTGGGGTCGTACGAGCAGTACTTC. This translates into CASRPRDRALGSYEQYF. This rearrangement joins TRBV28 to TRBJ2-7; the match to TRBD1 covers 7 bases. The junction had 21 bases not matched to a gene; V was cut back by 9 bases and J by 4 bases. Germline values: CDR1 MDHEN, CDR2 SYDVKM. The length of the CDR3 is 17 residues. The full variable domain, with the rest looked up from reference TRBV28 and TRBJ2-7, is DVKVTQSSRYLVKRTGEKVFLECVQDMDHENMFWYRQDPGLGLRLIYFSYDVKMKEKGDIPEGYSVSREKKERFSLILESASTNQTSMYLCASRPRDRALGSYEQYFGPGTRLTVT.

The CDR3 protein is CASSLMAGGGELFF. CDR3 DNA sequence: TGTGCCAGCAGTTTAATGGCGGGTGGCGGGGAGCTGTTTTTT. The chain combines TRBV27 with TRBJ2-2; tentatively, D is TRBD2 (5 bases). Per the germline V gene, CDR1 is MNHEY and CDR2 is SMNVEV (reference sequence). The CDR3 loop spans 14 amino acids. Between the trimmed V and J ends, which lost 2 bases and 7 bases, there was a span of 11 bases.